Listed here are 29 T cell receptor beta chains from one sample, sequenced in a study of blood T cell repertoires in COVID-19. The method was immunoSEQ multiplex PCR; TCRdb's version includes in-frame clones alone and lacks a portion of them. The sample holds approximately 160,000 clones; roughly 80% are singletons and the top ten take about 14%. The sequenced sample was peripheral blood. The receptors shown here come from a man between 18 and 29 years old with active or convalescent COVID-19.

The chain combines TRBV2 with TRBJ2-7; 10 bases fit TRBD1. CDR1 and CDR2 (germline): SNHLY, FYNNEI. CDR3 length: 13 residues. V shed 4 bases, J shed 6 bases, and the junction held 3 bases outside the gene matches. Here the CDR3 DNA reads TGTGCCAGCAGTGGACAGGGGGCAGCCGAGCAGTACTTC. Translated, it gives CASSGQGAAEQYF.

The V call is TRBV18, the J call TRBJ2-2; D remains unclear. V was cut by 0 bases and J by 0 bases, with 8 bases left in between. CDR1 is KGHSH and CDR2 is LQKENI in the germline V gene. The CDR3 has 16 residues. The CDR3 DNA is TGTGCCAGCTCACCACCTTTCCAGACGAACACCGGGGAGCTGTTTTTT. It codes for CASSPPFQTNTGELFF.

The chain has TRBV18 and TRBJ2-7; D might be TRBD1 (6 bases). The V end was cut by 6 bases, the J end by 6 bases, with 21 bases between. Looked up from germline, CDR1 is KGHSH and CDR2 is LQKENI. The CDR3 loop spans 15 amino acids. The CDR3 region is CASSLPGQGLGEQYF. CDR3 coding DNA: TGTGCCAGCTCGCTTCCCGGGCAGGGGCTCGGCGAGCAGTACTTC. The full variable domain, in which reference TRBV18 and TRBJ2-7 provide the parts outside the CDR3, is NAGVMQNPRHLVRRRGQEARLRCSPMKGHSHVYWYRQLPEEGLKFMVYLQKENIIDESGMPKERFSAEFPKEGPSILRIQQVVRGDSAAYFCASSLPGQGLGEQYFGPGTRLTVT.

This clone was recorded a few times. The chain links TRBV6-2 or TRBV6-3 to TRBJ2-7, with a tentative D call TRBD2 (6 bases). This CDR3 has 14 residues. With 5 bases removed from V and 1 base from J, the gap between germline ends came to 12 bases. Germline V lookup: CDR1 MNHEY, CDR2 SVGEGT. The CDR3 region has the DNA TGTGCCAGCAGTCAAAGGGGAGGATCCTACGAGCAGTACTTC. This gives the protein CASSQRGGSYEQYF.

The chain uses TRBV2 and TRBJ2-5; D gene unclear. The CDR3 runs to 14 residues. With 6 bases removed from V and 1 base from J, the gap between germline ends came to 12 bases. Germline CDR1 is SNHLY and CDR2 is FYNNEI. The CDR3 nucleotides are TGTGCCAGCAGAGGCGACCGACTCCAAGAGACCCAGTACTTC. Translation gives CASRGDRLQETQYF.

This clone has only a few counts. The chain joins TRBV25-1 to TRBJ1-5; tentative D call: TRBD1 (6 bases). The CDR3 has 17 amino acids. V shed 3 bases and J shed 5 bases, with 20 bases lying between them. From germline, CDR1 is MGHDK and CDR2 SYGVNS. The CDR3 bases are TGTGCCAGCAGTGACTCGCGGACGGTGGGGGCCTATCAGCCCCAGCATTTT. This gives the protein CASSDSRTVGAYQPQHF.

This rearrangement joins TRBV7-2 to TRBJ2-1; 11 bases match TRBD1. Trimming removed 1 base from V and 9 bases from J; junction bases left unmatched: 2. The CDR3 has 14 residues. The germline V gene encodes CDR1 SGHTA and CDR2 FQGNSA. The CDR3 region is CASSLGTGGSEQFF. The CDR3 region has the DNA TGTGCCAGCAGCTTAGGGACAGGGGGCTCTGAGCAGTTCTTC.

Comment on this clone: Other DNA sequences of this sample code for an identical CDR3. The V and J genes are TRBV19 and TRBJ2-1, with 9 bases aligning to TRBD2. Germline V CDR1 and CDR2: LNHDA, SQIVND (reference sequence). CDR3 length: 15 amino acids. J gave up 0 bases and V 8 bases, and 5 bases lay outside the gene matches. CDR3 residues: CASRTSGPSYNEQFF. The CDR3 DNA reads as TGTGCCAGTCGAACTAGCGGGCCCTCCTACAATGAGCAGTTCTTC.

This chain links TRBV19 with TRBJ2-3, with 7 bases lining up with TRBD2. The V gene end was trimmed by 3 bases and the J gene end by 6 bases; junction bases not matched to a gene: 12. This CDR3 has 16 amino acids. Germline CDR1 and CDR2: LNHDA and SQIVND (reference sequence). DNA of the CDR3: TGTGCCAGTAGTATGGGGGGGGGACTCCACGTTGATACGCAGTATTTT. Its translation: CASSMGGGLHVDTQYF.

The chain has TRBV11-1 and TRBJ2-5; tentative D call: TRBD2 (5 bases). Germline V lookup: CDR1 SGHAT, CDR2 FQDESV (reference sequence). CDR3 length equals 14 residues. With 2 bases removed from V and 1 base from J, the gap between germline ends came to 8 bases. The CDR3 sequence is CASSLRTLQETQYF. In DNA, the CDR3 is TGTGCCAGCAGCTTACGGACTCTCCAAGAGACCCAGTACTTC.

The J gene is TRBJ2-7, the V gene TRBV7-8, with 8 bases identical to TRBD1. Germline V gene data show CDR1 as SGHVS and CDR2 as FQNEAQ. After removal of 4 bases from V and 6 bases from J, the junction contained 2 bases not matched to a gene. This CDR3 is built from 12 residues. CDR3 sequence reads: CASSWTGSEQYF. The CDR3 nucleotides read TGTGCCAGCAGCTGGACAGGGTCCGAGCAGTACTTC.

DNA of the CDR3: TGCGCCAGCAGCCAACAACTAGCGGGAGCCTACAATGAGCAGTTCTTC. Protein product: CASSQQLAGAYNEQFF. The rearrangement links TRBV4-3 to TRBJ2-1; 11 nucleotides align to TRBD2. The CDR3 spans 16 residues. J gave up 2 bases and V 2 bases, and 2 bases lay outside the gene matches. Germline CDR1 and CDR2: LGHNA and YSLEER.

The DNA for the CDR3 is TGTGCCATCAGAACCGGGACAGGGGACCACGAGCAGTACTTC. Its protein product is CAIRTGTGDHEQYF. The chain carries TRBV10-3 and TRBJ2-7; TRBD1 matches at 10 bases. The CDR3 spans 14 residues. CDR1 and CDR2 (germline): ENHRY, SYGVKD. Trimming cost V 6 bases and J 5 bases; bases outside gene matches: 7.

The chain couples TRBV7-8 to TRBJ2-1; TRBD1 agrees at 8 bases. J gave up 9 bases and V 1 base, and 11 bases lay outside the gene matches. CDR3 size: 16 residues. The germline CDR1 and CDR2 sequences are SGHVS and FQNEAQ. The CDR3 is CASSLDPGGRGGEQFF. The CDR3, as DNA: TGTGCCAGCAGCTTAGATCCAGGGGGCAGGGGTGGTGAGCAGTTCTTC.

The chain has TRBV6-2 or TRBV6-3 and TRBJ2-3, with 8 bases aligning to TRBD2. CDR1 and CDR2 (germline): MNHEY, SVGEGT. J gave up 2 bases and V 2 bases, and 0 bases lay outside the gene matches. The CDR3 is made up of 14 amino acids. The CDR3 region is CASSYGLATDTQYF. Written as DNA, the CDR3 is TGTGCCAGCAGTTACGGACTAGCCACAGATACGCAGTATTTT.

The chain carries TRBV19 and TRBJ1-6, with D maybe TRBD1 (6 bases). Trimming took 1 base from V and 6 from J, leaving 16 bases between them. This CDR3 has 17 residues. Germline V gene sequence: CDR1 LNHDA, CDR2 SQIVND (reference sequence). CDR3: CASSIGLFGTPNSPLHF. CDR3 in DNA: TGTGCCAGTAGTATAGGCCTCTTCGGGACACCTAATTCACCCCTCCACTTT.

This rearrangement joins TRBV5-6 to TRBJ2-3, with 11 nucleotides matching TRBD1. The CDR3 loop spans 15 amino acids. CDR1 is SGHDT and CDR2 is YYEEEE in the germline V gene. With 4 bases clipped from V and 5 bases from J, the junction kept 6 bases outside the gene matches. CDR3 amino acids: CASSPGQGAVDTQYF. For the CDR3, the DNA is TGTGCCAGCAGCCCCGGACAGGGGGCAGTAGATACGCAGTATTTT.

The chain uses TRBV12-3 or TRBV12-4 and TRBJ1-6; unclear D gene. Between the trimmed V and J ends, which lost 6 bases and 8 bases, there was a span of 8 bases. There are 12 residues in the CDR3. CDR3 bases: TGTGCCAGCAGAGACGGGGATTCACCCCTCCACTTT. This sequence encodes CASRDGDSPLHF.

The chain's CDR3 is CASSPLYNEQFF. In nucleotides, the CDR3 is TGTGCCAGCAGCCCCCTGTACAATGAGCAGTTCTTC. This rearrangement joins TRBV9 to TRBJ2-1; D is uncertain. Trimming pared 4 bases from V and 4 bases from J, leaving 6 bases between. The CDR3 is made up of 12 amino acids. Germline V lookup: CDR1 SGDLS, CDR2 YYNGEE.

The V call is TRBV7-9, the J call TRBJ2-7; TRBD1 aligns across 8 bases. The CDR3 extends over 14 amino acids. V lost 5 bases and J lost 1; bases outside the gene matches: 4. Per germline, CDR1 SEHNR and CDR2 FQNEAQ (reference sequence). CDR3 sequence: CASSRGQESYEQYF. DNA for the CDR3: TGTGCCAGCAGCAGGGGACAGGAATCCTACGAGCAGTACTTC.

This chain links TRBV9 with TRBJ2-3; maybe TRBD2 (5 bases). Deletions cut 3 bases from V and 2 bases from J, with 13 bases between. The germline V gene encodes CDR1 SGDLS and CDR2 YYNGEE. CDR3 length: 15 amino acids. CDR3 sequence (DNA): TGTGCCAGCAGCGAAACTTCTAGCCCCACAGATACGCAGTATTTT. Translating gives CASSETSSPTDTQYF.

In its sample, this clone was seen once. V usage is TRBV6-5 and J usage is TRBJ2-7; 8 nucleotides line up with TRBD1. The germline gives CDR1 MNHEY, CDR2 SVGAGI. After removal of 4 bases from V and 2 bases from J, the junction contained 1 base not matched to a gene. The CDR3 contains 13 residues. CDR3 sequence: CASSSQGAYEQYF. CDR3 sequence (DNA): TGTGCCAGCAGTTCACAGGGGGCCTACGAGCAGTACTTC.

The rearrangement uses TRBV6-5 and TRBJ1-4; 8 bases match TRBD1. After removal of 5 bases from V and 7 bases from J, the junction contained 6 bases not matched to a gene. Germline V gene lookup returns CDR1 MNHEY and CDR2 SVGAGI. The CDR3 spans 14 residues. As DNA, the CDR3 is TGTGCCAGCAGTAGACAGGGGTCGGCTGAAAAACTGTTTTTT. Amino acid sequence: CASSRQGSAEKLFF.

This rearrangement joins TRBV19 to TRBJ1-4, with D tentatively TRBD1 (6 bases). This CDR3 region has 14 residues. V gave up 6 bases and J gave up 7 bases, with 15 bases separating them. Germline V gene data show CDR1 as LNHDA and CDR2 as SQIVND (reference sequence). The CDR3 loop is CASRKQGISEKLFF. DNA for the CDR3: TGTGCCAGTAGAAAACAGGGAATAAGTGAAAAACTGTTTTTT. The variable domain in full, completed from reference TRBV19 and TRBJ1-4, reads DGGITQSPKYLFRKEGQNVTLSCEQNLNHDAMYWYRQDPGQGLRLIYYSQIVNDFQKGDIAEGYSVSREKKESFPLTVTSAQKNPTAFYLCASRKQGISEKLFFGSGTQLSVL.

This clone was counted a single time. This chain joins TRBV11-3 and TRBJ2-5; the D is unclear. Per the germline V gene, CDR1 is SGHNT and CDR2 is YENEEA. Trimming pared 1 base from V and 7 bases from J, leaving 7 bases between. The CDR3 covers 12 residues. The CDR3 sequence: CASSLVAGTQYF. In DNA form, the CDR3 reads TGTGCCAGCAGCTTAGTAGCTGGGACCCAGTACTTC.

V and J are TRBV21-1 and TRBJ1-5; the table gives TRBD1 as D, unverified against the DNA. TRBV21-1 is marked as a pseudogene. CDR3 length: 17 residues. CDR3 nucleotides: TGTGCCAGCAGTCCCGGGACAGGGTGTTCGGGCAATCAGCCCCAGCATTTT. Translation gives CASSPGTGCSGNQPQHF.

The rearrangement uses TRBV6-5 and TRBJ2-1; 7 bases agree with TRBD2. The CDR3 runs to 15 residues. Trimming at V came to 7 bases and at J to 6 bases, leaving 12 bases not matched to a gene. Germline lookup yields CDR1 MNHEY and CDR2 SVGAGI. The CDR3 region is CASKGQVGGTNEQFF. The CDR3 bases are TGTGCCAGCAAGGGTCAAGTCGGGGGGACCAATGAGCAGTTCTTC.

This chain connects TRBV27 to TRBJ2-1, with 7 bases fitting TRBD1. The CDR3 has 17 residues. CDR1 and CDR2 (germline): MNHEY, SMNVEV (reference sequence). The J segment lost 0 bases and the V segment lost 7 bases, leaving 12 bases of the junction unmatched. CDR3 bases: TGTGCCAGCAAGGAGCTGGCAGGGGGTTCCTCCTACAATGAGCAGTTCTTC. Protein sequence: CASKELAGGSSYNEQFF.

The chain carries TRBV19 and TRBJ1-5, with D perhaps matching TRBD1 (6 bases). The CDR3 consists of 16 residues. The germline CDR1 and CDR2 sequences are LNHDA and SQIVND (reference sequence). Trimming removed 1 base at V and 11 bases at J, with 21 bases between. Written as DNA, the CDR3 is TGTGCCAGTAGTATAGGGGGGCAGAGGGTGATTGGGGCCCAGCATTTT. It translates to CASSIGGQRVIGAQHF.